A single sample is the source of the 28 T cell receptor beta chains below, sequenced in a study of control samples from healthy donors and cancer patients. Generated by immunoSEQ multiplex PCR, the TCRdb table keeps only in-frame clones and is missing some. There are about 160,000 clones in the sample; over 85% occur only once, and more than 10% lies in the top ten. The sample taken for sequencing was blood. The receptors derive from a man aged 25 to 40 in good health.

This chain connects TRBV20-1 to TRBJ1-1; D perhaps matches TRBD1 (6 bases). This CDR3 is 15 amino acids long. Germline CDR1 and CDR2: DFQATT and SNEGSKA (reference sequence). With 3 bases removed from V and 4 bases from J, the gap between germline ends came to 18 bases. CDR3 bases: TGCAGTGCTAGTATAGGGGGTCCAGGAAGCACTGAAGCTTTCTTT. Translated: CSASIGGPGSTEAFF.

V and J are TRBV5-6 and TRBJ2-1; unclear D gene. Germline lookup yields CDR1 SGHDT and CDR2 YYEEEE. The V gene lost 2 bases and the J gene lost 6 bases, with 9 bases spanning the gap. The CDR3 consists of 13 residues. DNA for the CDR3: TGTGCCAGCAGCTTTGTTAATCCCAATGAGCAGTTCTTC. Translation: CASSFVNPNEQFF.

This chain connects TRBV27 to TRBJ2-3; 7 bases align to TRBD2. From germline, CDR1 is MNHEY and CDR2 SMNVEV (reference sequence). CDR3 length: 15 residues. The V and J ends lost 5 bases and 0 bases, in that order; junction bases with no gene match: 5. CDR3 sequence: CASSTGTISTDTQYF. CDR3 nucleotides: TGTGCCAGCAGTACCGGGACTATTAGCACAGATACGCAGTATTTT.

The chain has TRBV7-9 and TRBJ1-1; a weak D match, TRBD1 (5 bases). The CDR3 loop spans 16 amino acids. The germline V and J ends were trimmed by 6 bases and 0 bases, with 17 bases remaining between them. Germline V gene data show CDR1 as SEHNR and CDR2 as FQNEAQ (reference sequence). CDR3 DNA: TGTGCCAGCAGTTTGACGCTCGGGGGATTGAACACTGAAGCTTTCTTT. The encoded protein is CASSLTLGGLNTEAFF.

This clone was counted a single time. CDR3 region: CASRGEGYGYTF. Here the CDR3 DNA reads TGTGCCAGCAGGGGTGAGGGCTATGGCTACACCTTC. This rearrangement joins TRBV6-4 to TRBJ1-2; D is uncertain. The V end lost 6 bases, the J end lost 4 bases, and 9 bases lay between the germline ends. The CDR3 is made up of 12 amino acids. Germline CDR1 reads MRHNA; CDR2 reads SNTAGT.

J is TRBJ1-1 and V is TRBV7-8; tentative D call: TRBD1 (5 bases). CDR3 length: 16 amino acids. Deletions cut 1 base from V and 1 base from J, with 13 bases between. Germline-derived CDR1 and CDR2 are SGHVS and FQNEAQ. The CDR3 loop reads CASSLGVGRGNTEAFF. CDR3 coding DNA: TGTGCCAGCAGCTTAGGGGTGGGGAGGGGGAACACTGAAGCTTTCTTT.

The V gene is TRBV28, the J gene TRBJ2-5, with unresolved D. The CDR3 spans 14 residues. Trimming pared 7 bases from V and 2 bases from J, leaving 14 bases between. Germline CDR1 MDHEN, CDR2 SYDVKM. The DNA for the CDR3 is TGTGCCAGCACCTTGGGGAACAGACAAGAGACCCAGTACTTC. This translates into CASTLGNRQETQYF. Combining the CDR3 with reference TRBV28 and TRBJ2-5 gives the whole variable domain DVKVTQSSRYLVKRTGEKVFLECVQDMDHENMFWYRQDPGLGLRLIYFSYDVKMKEKGDIPEGYSVSREKKERFSLILESASTNQTSMYLCASTLGNRQETQYFGPGTRLLVL.

This chain connects TRBV6-5 to TRBJ2-5, with TRBD2 identical over 8 bases. The DNA end is a closer match to TRBJ2-7, so the J assignment may be wrong. This CDR3 is 13 amino acids long. Germline V gene data show CDR1 as MNHEY and CDR2 as SVGAGI. The DNA for the CDR3 is TGTGCCGCCGGGAGGGGACCTTTCTACGAGCAGTACTTC. Its protein product is CAAGRGPFYEQYF.

The chain is built from TRBV27 and TRBJ1-2; D remains unclear. CDR1 MNHEY and CDR2 SMNVEV come from the germline V gene (reference sequence). The CDR3 length is 15 residues. Trimming cost V 5 bases and J 8 bases, with 21 bases left between them. CDR3 in DNA: TGTGCCAGCAGTGTCGCCGCGGGCCGGACCGAAGGCTACACCTTC. This sequence encodes CASSVAAGRTEGYTF.

A word on this clone: Germline is not matched at one junction end, which may reflect a read error. The genes are TRBV6-5 and TRBJ1-1, with 8 bases matching TRBD1. This CDR3 has 16 residues. Germline assignment: CDR1 MNHEY and CDR2 SVGAGI. CDR3 sequence (DNA): TGTGCCAGCAGGTACTATGGGACAGGCTCGAACACTGAAGCTTTCTTT. This gives the protein CASRYYGTGSNTEAFF.

This CDR3 is CASSLGQGGGYTF. The CDR3 region has the DNA TGTGCCAGCAGCTTAGGACAGGGGGGAGGCTACACCTTC. The chain is built from TRBV7-7 and TRBJ1-2; 9 bases match TRBD1. CDR1 and CDR2 from the germline V gene are SSHAT and FNYEAQ (reference sequence). The length of the CDR3 is 13 residues. J gave up 8 bases and V 1 base, and 2 bases lay outside the gene matches.

This clone was recorded at least ten times. V is TRBV9 and J is TRBJ2-6; D ambiguous. This CDR3 spans 15 amino acids. Germline-derived CDR1 and CDR2 are SGDLS and YYNGEE. V dropped 7 bases and J dropped 0 bases, with 11 bases sitting between them. Here the CDR3 reads CASGVPLSGANVLTF. The CDR3 DNA reads as TGTGCCAGCGGTGTCCCCCTCTCTGGGGCCAACGTCCTGACTTTC. The full variable domain, rest sourced from reference TRBV9 and TRBJ2-6, is DSGVTQTPKHLITATGQRVTLRCSPRSGDLSVYWYQQSLDQGLQFLIQYYNGEERAKGNILERFSAQQFPDLHSELNLSSLELGDSALYFCASGVPLSGANVLTFGAGSRLTVL.

The chain couples TRBV12-3 or TRBV12-4 to TRBJ1-2; weak D call: TRBD1 (6 bases). The CDR3 contains 12 residues. The V gene lost 6 bases and the J gene lost 6 bases, with 11 bases spanning the gap. The CDR3 region has the DNA TGTGCCAGCAGCTACAGGGCTCATGGCTACACCTTC. It translates to CASSYRAHGYTF.

The chain recombines TRBV19 with TRBJ1-5; D remains ambiguous. The V and J ends lost 6 bases and 6 bases respectively, with 15 bases between them. The length of the CDR3 is 14 residues. Germline CDR1 LNHDA, CDR2 SQIVND (reference sequence). This CDR3 is CASRTSEVGQPQHF. The CDR3 DNA sequence: TGTGCCAGTAGGACCTCCGAGGTGGGTCAGCCCCAGCATTTT.

The rearrangement joins TRBV3-1 (or the pseudogene TRBV3-2) to TRBJ1-3, with D unclear. V gave up 6 bases and J gave up 2 bases, with 11 bases separating them. This CDR3 has 14 residues. Germline loops: CDR1 LGHDT, CDR2 YNNKEL (reference sequence). As DNA, the CDR3 is TGTGCCAGCAGACCTCCGGGGACTGGAAACACCATATATTTT. Protein: CASRPPGTGNTIYF.

This clone was recorded only once. The V gene is TRBV25-1, the J gene TRBJ2-3; 8 nucleotides agree with TRBD2. Germline V CDR1 and CDR2: MGHDK, SYGVNS. After removal of 1 base from V and 10 bases from J, the junction contained 13 bases not matched to a gene. The CDR3 is 16 residues long. CDR3 loop: CASSESTRSGRGSQYF. The DNA of the CDR3 is TGTGCCAGCAGTGAATCCACAAGGAGCGGGAGAGGTTCGCAGTATTTT.

The gene calls are TRBV2 and TRBJ1-4; no definite D call. V lost 5 bases, J lost 8 bases, and 21 bases lay in between. This CDR3 has 16 residues. Germline V gives CDR1 SNHLY, CDR2 FYNNEI. CDR3 sequence reads: CASSLEAPDGGEKLFF. In DNA form, the CDR3 reads TGTGCCAGCAGTCTGGAGGCCCCAGACGGAGGAGAAAAACTGTTTTTT. Together with reference TRBV2 and TRBJ1-4, the CDR3 gives the full variable domain: EPEVTQTPSHQVTQMGQEVILRCVPISNHLYFYWYRQILGQKVEFLVSFYNNEISEKSEIFDDQFSVERPDGSNFTLKIRSTKLEDSAMYFCASSLEAPDGGEKLFFGSGTQLSVL.

As concerns this clone: This same CDR3 is encoded by further DNA sequences in the sample. The genes are TRBV9 and TRBJ1-1; D possibly corresponds to TRBD1 (5 bases). In germline, CDR1 is SGDLS, CDR2 YYNGEE. CDR3 length: 13 residues. V lost 1 base, J lost 2 bases, and 6 bases lay in between. CDR3 nucleotides: TGTGCCAGCAGCGTACAGGGAAACACTGAAGCTTTCTTT. As protein: CASSVQGNTEAFF.

J is TRBJ2-7 and V is TRBV10-3, with D hard to call. There are 12 residues in the CDR3. The germline V gene encodes CDR1 ENHRY and CDR2 SYGVKD. V gave up 0 bases and J gave up 4 bases, with 4 bases separating them. This CDR3 is CAISESVYEQYF. The DNA of the CDR3 is TGTGCCATCAGTGAGTCGGTTTACGAGCAGTACTTC.

This chain uses TRBV6-5 with TRBJ1-1, with 8 bases matching TRBD1. CDR1 and CDR2 from the germline V gene are MNHEY and SVGAGI. The CDR3 extends over 15 amino acids. Germline trimming cut 6 bases from V and 2 bases from J; bases unmatched to any gene: 8. The CDR3 loop reads CASSGVGQGNTEAFF. CDR3 DNA: TGTGCCAGCAGCGGGGTCGGACAGGGAAACACTGAAGCTTTCTTT.

The chain couples TRBV29-1 to TRBJ1-2; weak D call: TRBD1 (5 bases). This CDR3 spans 12 amino acids. The germline CDR1 and CDR2 sequences are SQVTM and ANQGSEA. The ends were cut back, 3 bases at V and 4 bases at J, with 9 bases in the middle. The CDR3 region is CSVEGVGYGYTF. The CDR3 DNA reads as TGCAGCGTTGAGGGGGTGGGCTATGGCTACACCTTC.

The chain links TRBV25-1 to TRBJ1-1; D not resolved. V lost 3 bases, J lost 7 bases, and 15 bases lay in between. Germline CDR1 and CDR2: MGHDK and SYGVNS. The CDR3 contains 14 residues. This CDR3 is CASSENLELGEAFF. CDR3 nucleotide sequence: TGTGCCAGCAGTGAGAACCTCGAGTTGGGTGAAGCTTTCTTT.

J is TRBJ2-7 and V is TRBV28; 7 positions agree with TRBD1. Per germline, CDR1 MDHEN and CDR2 SYDVKM. The CDR3 totals 15 residues. V dropped 5 bases and J dropped 0; count of bases not matched to a gene: 7. The CDR3 nucleotides are TGTGCCAGCAGTGGGACGGACAGGAGCTCCTACGAGCAGTACTTC. It translates to CASSGTDRSSYEQYF.

Only one count was recorded for this clone. This chain links TRBV13 with TRBJ2-1; 12 bases align to TRBD1. In germline, CDR1 is PRHDT, CDR2 FYEKMQ (reference sequence). CDR3 length equals 19 residues. With V trimmed by 5 bases and J by 10 bases, 21 bases remained unmatched. CDR3 bases: TGTGCCAGCAGCACTAGTCCCGGGACAGGGGGCCTTAGGTCTGGGGAGCAGTTCTTC. It codes for CASSTSPGTGGLRSGEQFF.

This clone has a handful of counts. This chain links TRBV6-5 with TRBJ2-1; D may match TRBD1 or TRBD2 (5 bases each). The V end was cut by 6 bases, the J end by 3 bases, with 15 bases between. The CDR3 has 15 residues. From germline, CDR1 is MNHEY and CDR2 SVGAGI. The DNA of the CDR3 is TGTGCCAGCAGGGACCCGGGGCTCGACTACAATGAGCAGTTCTTC. This gives the protein CASRDPGLDYNEQFF.

The chain recombines TRBV5-4 with TRBJ1-2, with 7 bases matching TRBD1. Germline CDR1 is SGHNT and CDR2 is YYREEE (reference sequence). The CDR3 is 12 amino acids. Trimming at V came to 4 bases and at J to 8 bases, leaving 5 bases not matched to a gene. The CDR3 spells CASSPPTGGYTF. Written as DNA, the CDR3 is TGTGCCAGCAGCCCACCGACAGGGGGCTACACCTTC.

For this clone: At the DNA level, this CDR3 is encoded by other sequences in the same sample as well. The chain employs TRBV4-1 and TRBJ1-5; D gene uncertain. The V and J ends lost 0 bases and 4 bases respectively, with 7 bases between them. Germline V lookup: CDR1 MGHRA, CDR2 YSYEKL. The CDR3 is 14 residues long. CDR3 bases: TGCGCCAGCAGCCAAGAAGGTTCTAATCAGCCCCAGCATTTT. This gives the protein CASSQEGSNQPQHF.

The chain employs TRBV10-3 and TRBJ1-5, with TRBD1 as a possible D gene (5 bases). V dropped 9 bases and J dropped 0 bases, with 9 bases sitting between them. The V gene's germline CDR1 is ENHRY and CDR2 SYGVKD. This CDR3 is built from 13 residues. The CDR3 DNA follows: TGTGCCATTTCCAGGGATAGCAATCAGCCCCAGCATTTT. Translation: CAISRDSNQPQHF.